The T cell receptor (beta chain) under discussion was sequenced for a study of T cell responses to AZD1222 COVID-19 vaccine. In this sample, this clone turned up once. TCRdb keeps only in-frame clones here, not all; method: immunoSEQ multiplex PCR. Among some 110,000 clones, roughly nine tenths were seen once, and the ten largest hold under 4.5%. V trimming: 6 bases; J trimming: 2 bases; junction bases outside the gene matches: 6. Looked up from germline, CDR1 is MNHEY and CDR2 is SVGAGI. This CDR3 has 15 residues. Sequences were derived from peripheral blood, sampled on day 0 of AZD1222 vaccination. The TCR comes from an adult in good health. The chain combines TRBV6-5 with TRBJ2-7; 11 positions agree with TRBD1. CDR3 nucleotide sequence: TGTGCCAGCAGACCCGGGACAGGGGGGGCCTACGAGCAGTACTTC. It translates to CASRPGTGGAYEQYF.